This T cell receptor beta chain was sequenced in a study of blood T cell repertoires in COVID-19. The overall study: Material from acute and convalescent COVID-19 was sourced from the United States, Italy and Spain. Sources were T cells, B-cell-depleted T cells, or PBMCs; the material itself was cDNA or gDNA.

The germline V and J ends were trimmed by 4 bases and 3 bases, with 18 bases remaining between them. Germline V CDR1 and CDR2: SGHAT, FQNNGV. The CDR3 extends over 16 amino acids. As originally analysed: Estimated nucleated cell counts came from reference gene primer amplification. Sequencing was performed with immunoSEQ multiplex PCR; in TCRdb, only in-frame clones are kept and a portion is missing. The V and J calls and clone size are taken from that table; D and trimming were inferred from the DNA. This sample has under 200,000 clones, with roughly 87% found just once. The sample was peripheral blood. The clonotype comes from a woman aged 40 to 50 with acute or convalescent COVID-19. The V gene is TRBV11-2, the J gene TRBJ1-2; possibly TRBD1 for D (5 bases). The CDR3 reads CASSSPGRGFYYGYTF. The DNA for the CDR3 is TGTGCCAGCAGCTCCCCTGGTAGGGGATTTTACTATGGCTACACCTTC.